This is a list of T cell receptor beta chains from one sample in a study of regulatory T cells. Data came from immunoSEQ multiplex PCR; TCRdb stores just in-frame clones and leaves some out. This repertoire shows 15,000 to 20,000 clones, more than 85% found once; its top ten account for around 30%. The specimen sequenced was CD8+ T cells sorted from blood. The receptors were gathered from a person under 30 with CD3G deficiency. Both conserved end residues are part of each CDR3. Each record gives: CDR3 DNA, CDR3 protein, clone size, V gene, J gene, D gene. A D gene is named only where the DNA matches it firmly. Clone size is given for some rows only: seen once, a few or many times, or a class if the clone is expanded.

TGTGCCAGCAGCTTCTCCCGACTAGCGGAGTACCAAGAGACCCAGTACTTC	CASSFSRLAEYQETQYF	-	TRBV11-2	TRBJ2-5	TRBD2
TGCGCCAGCAGCCATCCACAGGGGACTCAGCCCCAGCATTTT	CASSHPQGTQPQHF	-	TRBV4-1	TRBJ1-5	TRBD1
TGTGCCAGCAGCTCCCCAATTACCTACGAGCAGTACTTC	CASSSPITYEQYF	-	TRBV11-2	TRBJ2-7	-
TGTGCCAGCAGTCCGGTGACAGGGATTGAATATGGCTACACCTTC	CASSPVTGIEYGYTF	-	TRBV28	TRBJ1-2	TRBD1
TGTGCCAGCAGATTAATTCCGCGGGGGGGTTACAATGAGCAGTTCTTC	CASRLIPRGGYNEQFF	-	TRBV5-6	TRBJ2-1	TRBD2
TGTGCCAGTAGTAAACTAGCGGGAGTTGAGCAGTTCTTC	CASSKLAGVEQFF	-	TRBV19	TRBJ2-1	TRBD2
TGTGCCAGCAGCGTAGCAGGGACAGAGAACACTGAAGCTTTCTTT	CASSVAGTENTEAFF	-	TRBV9	TRBJ1-1	TRBD1
TGTGCCAGCAGTGCGACAGGGGGCCCCGGGGAGCTGTTTTTT	CASSATGGPGELFF	-	TRBV27	TRBJ2-2	TRBD1
TGCGCCAGCAGCCAAGGGCTGGAGGCTCAGCCCCAGCATTTT	CASSQGLEAQPQHF	-	TRBV4-1	TRBJ1-5	-
TGTGCCAGCAGCGACCGGGACAGGTCCTACGAGCAGTACTTC	CASSDRDRSYEQYF	-	TRBV5-4	TRBJ2-7	TRBD1
TGTGCCAGCAGACAAAACACCGGGGAGCTGTTTTTT	CASRQNTGELFF	once	TRBV7-9	TRBJ2-2	-
TGTGCCAGCAGCTTAGGTTGGGGGAGCATGAACACTGAAGCTTTCTTT	CASSLGWGSMNTEAFF	-	TRBV11-2	TRBJ1-1	-
TGCGCCAGCAGTCCGGGACAGGGGGCCCACGAGCAGTACTTC	CASSPGQGAHEQYF	-	TRBV5-1	TRBJ2-7	TRBD1
TGTGCCAGCAGCTCCGCCCGCGGGCCCCCCTACGAGCAGTACTTC	CASSSARGPPYEQYF	-	TRBV7-9	TRBJ2-7	-
TGTGCCAGCAGCGTAGGAGGGACAGGGACCTACAATGAGCAGTTCTTC	CASSVGGTGTYNEQFF	-	TRBV9	TRBJ2-1	TRBD1
TGCGCCAGCAGCTTCGGGGCGGGAGGGGCCAACGTCCTGACTTTC	CASSFGAGGANVLTF	few	TRBV5-1	TRBJ2-6	-
TGTGCCAGCAGCCCCAAGGGGATTTACGAGCAGTACTTC	CASSPKGIYEQYF	-	TRBV7-9	TRBJ2-7	-
TGCGCCAGCAGCTTGCCTCGAATCCCCGACGGCCGCACAGATACGCAGTATTTT	CASSLPRIPDGRTDTQYF	-	TRBV5-1	TRBJ2-3	-
TGCGCCAGCAGTGTAGCAGGGGAAGGGTACGAGCAGTACTTC	CASSVAGEGYEQYF	-	TRBV10-2	TRBJ2-7	-
TGTGCCATTTCGTACGAGCAGTACTTC	CAISYEQYF	-	TRBV21-1	TRBJ2-7	-
TGTGCCAGCAGCCCGGGGACTAGCGGGAGCAATGAGCAGTTCTTC	CASSPGTSGSNEQFF	-	TRBV27	TRBJ2-1	TRBD2
TGTGCCACCAGCAGAGATCCTGAGACAGGGGGCACAGATACGCAGTATTTT	CATSRDPETGGTDTQYF	-	TRBV15	TRBJ2-3	TRBD1
TGTGCCAGCAGCTTAGGTTCCCGTGGCACTGAAGCTTTCTTT	CASSLGSRGTEAFF	-	TRBV11-2	TRBJ1-1	-
TGCGCCAGCAGCCAAGCCGGACTAGCGGGGGCCCCCTACGAGCAGTACTTC	CASSQAGLAGAPYEQYF	-	TRBV4-1	TRBJ2-7	TRBD2
TGTGCCAGCAGTTTAGACGCCGGTCAGCCCCAGCATTTT	CASSLDAGQPQHF	-	TRBV27	TRBJ1-5	-
TGCGCCAGCAGCTACCCGGACAGTACAGATACGCAGTATTTT	CASSYPDSTDTQYF	-	TRBV5-1	TRBJ2-3	-
TGTGCCAGCAGTTCCAATTTACCGGGACAGGGAGTCCAAGAGACCCAGTACTTC	CASSSNLPGQGVQETQYF	-	TRBV28	TRBJ2-5	TRBD1
TGTGCCAGCAGGGTAACAGAGGTAAACCTCGGGGAGCAGTTCTTC	CASRVTEVNLGEQFF	-	TRBV6-1	TRBJ2-1	-
TGTGCCAGCAGCCCTTCCGGGACAAGTCGGAACACCATATATTTT	CASSPSGTSRNTIYF	once	TRBV13	TRBJ1-3	-
TGTGCCAGCTTTACAGGGACCGAGCAGTACTTC	CASFTGTEQYF	-	TRBV2	TRBJ2-7	-
TGTGCCAGCAGCATGGGAACCCATGAGCAGTTCTTC	CASSMGTHEQFF	-	TRBV5-6	TRBJ2-1	-
TGTGCCAGCAGTGAGGACATGTCCTACGAGCAGTACTTC	CASSEDMSYEQYF	-	TRBV2	TRBJ2-7	-
TGTGCCAGCTCACCGAACACCGGGGAGCTGTTTTTT	CASSPNTGELFF	few	TRBV18	TRBJ2-2	-